This T cell receptor (beta chain) was obtained from a study of beta chain features in type 1 diabetes. CDR1 is GTSNPN, CDR2 SVGIG, per germline (reference sequence). The CDR3 loop spans 13 amino acids. The ends were cut back, 2 bases at V and 5 bases at J, with 12 bases in the middle. Expressed TCRB transcripts were sequenced, since all the RNA that had been isolated was reverse transcribed. Sequencing used immunoSEQ multiplex PCR; TCRdb keeps in-frame clones, though not all of them. This table holds 500,000 to 850,000 clones, about 14% found once. This clone has a handful of counts. Its antigen is not known. The same CDR3 arises from other DNA sequences in this sample as well. General observations from the study: Type 1 diabetes patients showed fewer insertions and more deletions at VDJ junctions. Moderate yet significant TCRB CDR3 shortening was seen in Type 1 diabetes patients in all four CD4+ subsets.

The TCR comes from a man aged 18 to 29 with type 1 diabetes. V and J are TRBV30 and TRBJ1-1; D gene uncertain. What was sequenced was naive CD4+ T cells from blood. Here the CDR3 DNA reads TGTGCCTGGAGTCTATCAGGTGGGACTGAAGCTTTCTTT. It specifies CAWSLSGGTEAFF.